This T cell receptor (beta chain) was sequenced during a study of T cells expressing NK-cell markers. Study-wide context: Cells sorted as CD3+CD56+NKG2C+, CD3+CD56+NKG2C- and CD3+CD56-NKG2C+ T cells supplied the TCR beta repertoires. HCMV seropositivity characterized seven of the eight sequenced donors, and seronegativity one. Study-wide findings and caveats: Dominance of the CD3+CD56-NKG2C+ fraction by these clonotypes also held in a handful of donors.

This CDR3 comprises 14 residues. In germline, CDR1 is SGHTA, CDR2 FQGNSA. TCRdb re-called the 5' RACE reads; one entry per CDR3 protein, DNA not given. The sample data list almost 450,000 distinct CDR3 sequences. On this clonotype: Its antigen is still unknown.

V and J are TRBV7-2 and TRBJ1-2; TCRdb indicates TRBD1, and absent DNA this call remains unverified. Sequenced sample: blood T cells: a sorted CD56 or NKG2C T cell subset, CD4+ or CD8+ T cells, or bulk PBMC T cells (not recorded which). The sequence derives from a woman between 18 and 75 years old in good health. The CDR3 loop reads CASSPEGATSRYTF.